The 30 T cell receptor beta chains below come from one sample, sequenced in a study of blood T cell repertoires in COVID-19. Data came from immunoSEQ multiplex PCR; TCRdb stores just in-frame clones and leaves some out. The table records about 150,000 clones, 85% to 90% of them present only once. Sequenced input: peripheral blood. The receptors come from a man between 18 and 29 years old with COVID-19, enrolled during active disease.

The V gene is TRBV10-2, the J gene TRBJ2-4; TRBD2 matches 7 bases. The CDR3 totals 13 residues. The germline CDR1 and CDR2 sequences are WSHSY and SAAADI. Trimming took 3 bases from V and 8 from J; bases not matched to a gene: 4. The CDR3 DNA sequence: TGCGCCAGCAGTGATACTGGGAGGGACATTCAGTACTTC. It encodes CASSDTGRDIQYF.

The chain carries TRBV4-3 and TRBJ1-2, with 9 bases that match TRBD1. The CDR3 is 14 amino acids. Germline V gene lookup returns CDR1 LGHNA and CDR2 YSLEER. Trimming removed 2 bases from V and 6 bases from J; junction bases left unmatched: 4. CDR3: CASSQRQGGDGYTF. CDR3 DNA: TGCGCCAGCAGCCAAAGACAGGGGGGGGATGGCTACACCTTC.

This chain joins TRBV6-2 or TRBV6-3 and TRBJ2-1; 7 bases are a match to TRBD2. The length of the CDR3 is 17 residues. V lost 2 bases to trimming and J lost 5 bases; unmatched junction nucleotides: 12. Per germline, CDR1 MNHEY and CDR2 SVGEGT. The CDR3, as DNA: TGTGCCAGCAGTTACCCCCCCTGGAGCGGGACTCACAATGAGCAGTTCTTC. Translation: CASSYPPWSGTHNEQFF.

J is TRBJ2-1 and V is TRBV27, with TRBD2 matching over 15 bases. This CDR3 is built from 15 residues. V dropped 3 bases and J dropped 7; count of bases not matched to a gene: 1. In germline, CDR1 is MNHEY, CDR2 SMNVEV (reference sequence). The CDR3 here is CASSFGTSGRNEQFF. The CDR3, as DNA: TGTGCCAGCAGTTTTGGGACTAGCGGGAGGAATGAGCAGTTCTTC.

V gene TRBV27 combines with J gene TRBJ2-1, with D possibly TRBD2 on 5 matching bases. The V end lost 5 bases, the J end lost 1 base, and 18 bases lay between the germline ends. The germline CDR1 and CDR2 sequences are MNHEY and SMNVEV (reference sequence). The CDR3 has 17 residues. The CDR3 sequence is CASSPKLTGYSYNEQFF. CDR3 DNA: TGTGCCAGCAGTCCCAAACTAACGGGGTATTCCTACAATGAGCAGTTCTTC.

The V call is TRBV9, the J call TRBJ2-3; TRBD2 agrees at 8 bases. The CDR3 has 15 residues. V was clipped by 4 bases and J by 7 bases; unmatched bases: 11. Germline assignment: CDR1 SGDLS and CDR2 YYNGEE. CDR3 nucleotide sequence: TGTGCCAGCAGCTCGGGGTTAGCGGGATCGCATACGCAGTATTTT. It is translated as CASSSGLAGSHTQYF.

This clone turned up a few times. V usage is TRBV29-1 and J usage is TRBJ2-7; a weak D match, TRBD1 (6 bases). The CDR3 is made up of 13 amino acids. Germline CDR1 SQVTM, CDR2 ANQGSEA. V was clipped by 2 bases and J by 5 bases, with 13 bases between them. The CDR3 DNA follows: TGCAGCGTTGAAACAGGGATCGTGGACGAGCAGTACTTC. Translating gives CSVETGIVDEQYF.

In DNA, the CDR3 is TGCGCCAGCAGCTTCGTCGGGACTCACAATGAGCAGTTCTTC. Its translation is CASSFVGTHNEQFF. This rearrangement joins TRBV5-1 to TRBJ2-1; a weak D match, TRBD2 (6 bases). Germline CDR1 reads SGHRS; CDR2 reads YFSETQ. V lost 2 bases and J 5 bases, leaving 11 bases between the germline ends. The CDR3 is made up of 14 amino acids.

The rearrangement uses TRBV11-3 and TRBJ2-2, with D possibly being TRBD1 (5 bases). Trimming cost V 4 bases and J 6 bases, with 12 bases left between them. The CDR3 is 14 residues long. CDR1 is SGHNT, CDR2 YENEEA, per germline. The CDR3 nucleotides are TGTGCCAGCAGCTCGCAGGTGGGGCCCGGGGAGCTGTTTTTT. Translating it yields CASSSQVGPGELFF.

The chain combines TRBV6-6 with TRBJ1-6; possible D gene TRBD1, 5 bases. This CDR3 spans 16 amino acids. The germline V and J ends were trimmed by 2 bases and 5 bases, with 13 bases remaining between them. Germline values: CDR1 MNHNY, CDR2 SVGAGI (reference sequence). This CDR3 reads CASSYGRGRNNSPLHF. The CDR3 DNA reads TGTGCCAGCAGTTACGGTAGGGGAAGAAATAATTCACCCCTCCACTTT.

The chain carries TRBV3-1 (or the pseudogene TRBV3-2) and TRBJ1-5; possible D gene TRBD1, 5 bases. CDR1 is LGHDT, CDR2 YNNKEL, per germline (reference sequence). This CDR3 is 13 amino acids long. The V gene lost 4 bases and the J gene lost 7 bases, with 11 bases spanning the gap. The CDR3 region has the DNA TGTGCCAGCAGCCTAACAGGTGGGCAGCCCCAGCATTTT. It translates to CASSLTGGQPQHF.

V gene TRBV28 combines with J gene TRBJ2-3, with TRBD2 matching 9 bases. The length of the CDR3 is 17 residues. The germline V gene encodes CDR1 MDHEN and CDR2 SYDVKM. V gave up 1 base and J gave up 2 bases; unmatched junction bases: 7. The CDR3, as DNA: TGTGCCAGCAGTTTATTGGCTAGCGGGACGAACACAGATACGCAGTATTTT. It codes for CASSLLASGTNTDTQYF.

The gene calls are TRBV10-3 and TRBJ2-7; no firm D call. The CDR3 covers 15 residues. V shed 2 bases and J shed 2 bases, with 13 bases lying between them. Germline CDR1 and CDR2: ENHRY and SYGVKD. CDR3 amino acids: CAISERHVPTYEQYF. As DNA, the CDR3 is TGTGCCATCAGTGAGCGACACGTACCCACCTACGAGCAGTACTTC.

The CDR3 sequence: CASSHFDSLQETQYF. The CDR3 DNA reads TGTGCCAGCAGCCATTTCGACAGCCTCCAAGAGACCCAGTACTTC. The chain carries TRBV7-9 and TRBJ2-5, with a weak D call TRBD1 (5 bases). The V gene's germline CDR1 is SEHNR and CDR2 FQNEAQ (reference sequence). Trimming took off 5 bases at V and 1 base at J, with 14 bases between the two ends. The CDR3 runs 15 residues.

The gene calls are TRBV7-9 and TRBJ2-3; weak D call: TRBD2 (5 bases). Trimming pared 5 bases from V and 2 bases from J, leaving 17 bases between. Germline assignment: CDR1 SEHNR and CDR2 FQNEAQ (reference sequence). The CDR3 is 16 residues long. In nucleotides, the CDR3 is TGTGCCAGCAGCCTGAGTAGCGAAACCTACACAGATACGCAGTATTTT. Translating gives CASSLSSETYTDTQYF.

This chain links TRBV14 with TRBJ2-7; D is possibly TRBD2 (6 bases). This CDR3 has 14 amino acids. Germline V lookup: CDR1 SGHDN, CDR2 FVKESK. V dropped 0 bases and J dropped 12 bases, with 18 bases sitting between them. The CDR3 protein is CASSQDGGGWERYF. The CDR3 coding sequence is TGTGCCAGCAGCCAAGACGGGGGAGGATGGGAACGGTACTTC.

The CDR3 protein is CSVVGTGNTGELFF. CDR3 bases: TGCAGCGTTGTCGGGACAGGGAACACCGGGGAGCTGTTTTTT. The rearrangement uses TRBV29-1 and TRBJ2-2; 8 bases match TRBD1. V lost 4 bases and J lost 1; bases outside the gene matches: 2. This CDR3 contains 14 residues. The germline CDR1 and CDR2 sequences are SQVTM and ANQGSEA.

CDR3 nucleotides: TGTGCCAGCAGTTACTCAGACAGGGGGATCGACGAGCAGTACTTC. It yields the protein CASSYSDRGIDEQYF. The chain joins TRBV6-2 or TRBV6-3 to TRBJ2-7; 9 bases line up with TRBD1. V shed 0 bases and J 5 bases; nucleotides not matched to a gene: 5. This CDR3 is built from 15 residues. Germline CDR1 reads MNHEY; CDR2 reads SVGEGT.

The chain carries TRBV7-2 and TRBJ2-3; possibly TRBD2 for D (6 bases). The germline CDR1 and CDR2 sequences are SGHTA and FQGNSA. V lost 4 bases, J lost 3 bases, and 14 bases lay in between. The CDR3 extends over 15 amino acids. Here the CDR3 DNA reads TGTGCCAGCAGCTCCGACGGGGGTGGGACAGATACGCAGTATTTT. Its translation is CASSSDGGGTDTQYF.

J is TRBJ2-7 and V is TRBV28, with D possibly being TRBD1 (6 bases). Germline lookup yields CDR1 MDHEN and CDR2 SYDVKM. V shed 6 bases and J shed 4 bases, with 13 bases lying between them. CDR3 length: 13 residues. DNA for the CDR3: TGTGCCAGCAGGAAACAGGGCTCGTACGAGCAGTACTTC. Its translation is CASRKQGSYEQYF.

The genes are TRBV2 and TRBJ1-1, with 10 nucleotides matching TRBD1. The germline V gene has CDR1 SNHLY and CDR2 FYNNEI. Trimming cost V 2 bases and J 11 bases; bases outside gene matches: 8. The CDR3 consists of 14 residues. In DNA, the CDR3 is TGTGCCAGCAGTGAATCTAGACAGGGGGCTGGGGCTTTCTTT. It translates to CASSESRQGAGAFF.

This clone was seen more than once but under ten times. The gene calls are TRBV28 and TRBJ1-2, with TRBD1 as a possible D gene (5 bases). Per germline, CDR1 MDHEN and CDR2 SYDVKM. CDR3 size: 15 residues. V shed 1 base and J shed 4 bases, with 13 bases lying between them. CDR3: CASSLYPPDTYGYTF. CDR3 in DNA: TGTGCCAGCAGTTTATATCCCCCGGACACCTATGGCTACACCTTC.

The chain links TRBV19 to TRBJ2-7; D possibly corresponds to TRBD1 (6 bases). The germline V gene encodes CDR1 LNHDA and CDR2 SQIVND (reference sequence). This CDR3 contains 14 residues. Trimming stripped 3 bases from V and 2 bases from J, with 11 bases between. CDR3 residues: CASSIGQIPYEQYF. Here the CDR3 DNA reads TGTGCCAGTAGTATCGGACAGATCCCCTACGAGCAGTACTTC.

This clone was counted a single time. The gene calls are TRBV4-1 and TRBJ1-5; D gene unclear. The CDR3 runs 16 residues. The V end was cut by 4 bases, the J end by 9 bases, with 22 bases between. Germline V gene data show CDR1 as MGHRA and CDR2 as YSYEKL. This chain's CDR3 is CASSRTPSLGEAPQHF. CDR3 nucleotide sequence: TGCGCCAGCAGCCGTACCCCGAGCCTCGGGGAAGCGCCCCAGCATTTT.

The chain uses TRBV6-5 and TRBJ2-7; a possible D gene is TRBD2 (6 bases). Trimming removed 4 bases at V and 0 bases at J, with 13 bases between. Germline CDR1 and CDR2: MNHEY and SVGAGI. CDR3 size: 15 residues. CDR3 sequence: CASSFLRGSSYEQYF. The CDR3 coding sequence is TGTGCCAGCAGTTTCCTCCGGGGGAGCTCCTACGAGCAGTACTTC.

The chain joins TRBV27 to TRBJ1-1, with TRBD1 identical over 10 bases. The V gene's germline CDR1 is MNHEY and CDR2 SMNVEV (reference sequence). This CDR3 spans 16 amino acids. J gave up 11 bases and V 0 bases, and 12 bases lay outside the gene matches. CDR3 loop: CASSLSTAGQGRIAFF. The CDR3, as DNA: TGTGCCAGCAGTTTATCGACGGCGGGACAGGGGCGTATTGCTTTCTTT.

J is TRBJ2-3 and V is TRBV7-2, with 8 bases that match TRBD2. CDR1 is SGHTA and CDR2 is FQGNSA in the germline V gene. V gave up 4 bases and J gave up 6 bases; unmatched junction bases: 6. This CDR3 has 14 amino acids. The CDR3 spells CASSYLGRDDTQYF. As DNA, the CDR3 is TGTGCCAGCAGCTACCTCGGGAGGGACGATACGCAGTATTTT.

The chain is built from TRBV7-9 and TRBJ1-2; 8 bases are shared with TRBD1. The CDR3 is 13 amino acids. V gave up 5 bases and J gave up 4 bases; unmatched junction bases: 3. Germline V CDR1 and CDR2: SEHNR, FQNEAQ (reference sequence). The CDR3: CASSAGTGYGYTF. CDR3 in DNA: TGTGCCAGCAGCGCCGGGACAGGCTATGGCTACACCTTC. Full variable domain (remainder filled in from reference TRBV7-9 and TRBJ1-2): DTGVSQNPRHKITKRGQNVTFRCDPISEHNRLYWYRQTLGQGPEFLTYFQNEAQLEKSRLLSDRFSAERPKGSFSTLEIQRTEQGDSAMYLCASSAGTGYGYTFGSGTRLTVV.

The chain employs TRBV3-1 (or the pseudogene TRBV3-2) and TRBJ2-7; D is perhaps TRBD1 (7 bases). Germline CDR1 is LGHDT and CDR2 is YNNKEL (reference sequence). V shed 4 bases and J shed 2 bases, with 12 bases lying between them. This CDR3 is built from 14 residues. CDR3 sequence: CASSLPGGPYEQYF. The CDR3 DNA is TGTGCCAGCAGCCTTCCAGGGGGGCCCTACGAGCAGTACTTC.

The chain recombines TRBV15 with TRBJ1-6; D not certain. With 10 bases removed from V and 7 bases from J, the gap between germline ends came to 17 bases. CDR3 length: 14 residues. Germline V gene data show CDR1 as LNHNV and CDR2 as YYDKDF (reference sequence). CDR3 sequence (DNA): TGTGCCAACCTCCCCTCGGTGACAAATTCACCCCTCCACTTT. As protein: CANLPSVTNSPLHF.